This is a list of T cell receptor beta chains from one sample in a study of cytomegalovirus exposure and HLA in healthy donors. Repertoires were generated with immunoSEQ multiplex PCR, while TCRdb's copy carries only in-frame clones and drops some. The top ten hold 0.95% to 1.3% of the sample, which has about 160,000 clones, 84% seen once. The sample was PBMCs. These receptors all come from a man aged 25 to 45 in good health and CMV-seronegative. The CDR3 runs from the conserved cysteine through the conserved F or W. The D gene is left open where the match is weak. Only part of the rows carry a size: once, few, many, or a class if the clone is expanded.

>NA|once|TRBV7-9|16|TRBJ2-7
TGTGCCAGCAGCTTAGCGAAAAACAGGCTGGGCCACGAGCAGTACTTC
CASSLAKNRLGHEQYF
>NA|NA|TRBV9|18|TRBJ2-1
TGTGCCAGCAGCGTAGGGGAGCCCCCCCCGAGCTCCTACAATGAGCAGTTCTTC
CASSVGEPPPSSYNEQFF
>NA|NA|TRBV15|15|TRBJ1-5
TGTGCCACCAGCAGCAGGGGAAATAGCAATCAGCCCCAGCATTTT
CATSSRGNSNQPQHF
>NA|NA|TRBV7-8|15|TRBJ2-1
TGTGCCAGCAGCTTAGCGCAGGGTTCCTACAATGAGCAGTTCTTC
CASSLAQGSYNEQFF
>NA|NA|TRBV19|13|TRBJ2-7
TGTGCCAGTAGTATGGGGCCAGACTACGAGCAGTACTTC
CASSMGPDYEQYF
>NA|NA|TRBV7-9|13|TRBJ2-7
TGTGCCAGCAGCTCAGGACTTTCGGGAGAGCAGTACTTC
CASSSGLSGEQYF
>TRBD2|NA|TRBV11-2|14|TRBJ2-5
TGTGCCAGCAGCTTACTAGCGGGGGGGGAGACCCAGTACTTC
CASSLLAGGETQYF
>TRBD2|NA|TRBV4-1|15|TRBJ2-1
TGCGCCAGCAGCCAAGTTAGCGGGGGGGCGGCTGAGCAGTTCTTC
CASSQVSGGAAEQFF
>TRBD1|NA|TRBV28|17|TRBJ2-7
TGTGCCAGCAGTCAGTACGACTTACAGGGGGCGGCCTACGAGCAGTACTTC
CASSQYDLQGAAYEQYF
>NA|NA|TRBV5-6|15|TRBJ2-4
TGTGCCAGCAGCCGGCCGGGAGAGGGCAAAAACATTCAGTACTTC
CASSRPGEGKNIQYF
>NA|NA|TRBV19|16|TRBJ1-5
TGTGCCAGTAGTATAATGCGGGAGAAAGGCAATCAGCCCCAGCATTTT
CASSIMREKGNQPQHF
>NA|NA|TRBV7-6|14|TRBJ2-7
TGTGCCAGCAGCTTACGCGCCAGGGACTACGAGCAGTACTTC
CASSLRARDYEQYF
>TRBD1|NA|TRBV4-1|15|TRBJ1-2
TGCGCCAGCAGCCAAAGGACAGGTCCCCTCTATGGCTACACCTTC
CASSQRTGPLYGYTF
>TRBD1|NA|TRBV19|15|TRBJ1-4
TGTGCCAGTAGTATGCAGGGGGGACTTAATGAGAAACTGTTTTTT
CASSMQGGLNEKLFF
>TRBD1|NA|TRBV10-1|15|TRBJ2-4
TGCGCCAGCAGTGACCTCGGACAGGGCAGGGGCATTCAGTACTTC
CASSDLGQGRGIQYF
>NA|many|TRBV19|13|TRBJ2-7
TGTGCCAGTGGACGGGCAGGGAAATACGAGCAGTACTTC
CASGRAGKYEQYF
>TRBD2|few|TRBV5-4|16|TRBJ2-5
TGTGCCAGCAGCGGCCGACTAGCGGGGGGCCTGGAGACCCAGTACTTC
CASSGRLAGGLETQYF
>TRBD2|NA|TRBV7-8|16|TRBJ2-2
TGTGCCAGCAGCCGCCAGAGACTAGCGGTTCCCGGGGAGCTGTTTTTT
CASSRQRLAVPGELFF
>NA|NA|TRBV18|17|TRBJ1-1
TGTGCCAGCTCACCACCGGGGCCCCCAAGGGGGTCCTCTGAAGCTTTCTTT
CASSPPGPPRGSSEAFF
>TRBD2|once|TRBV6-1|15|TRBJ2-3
TGTGCCAGCAGTGTCCGGGACTATAACTCAGATACGCAGTATTTT
CASSVRDYNSDTQYF
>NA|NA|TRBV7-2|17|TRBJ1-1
TGTGCCAGCAGCTCGTATTTGATTAGGGGCGCGAACACTGAAGCTTTCTTT
CASSSYLIRGANTEAFF
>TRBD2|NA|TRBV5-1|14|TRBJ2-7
TGCGCCAGCAGCTGGGGAGGGGAAATAGACGAGCAGTACTTC
CASSWGGEIDEQYF
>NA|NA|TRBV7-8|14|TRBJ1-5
TGTGCCAGCAGCATCCGCCGGGGCAATCAGCCCCAGCATTTT
CASSIRRGNQPQHF
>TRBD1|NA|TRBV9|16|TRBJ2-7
TGTGCCAGCAGCGTAGCCTCTGGGACAGGAGTATACGAGCAGTACTTC
CASSVASGTGVYEQYF
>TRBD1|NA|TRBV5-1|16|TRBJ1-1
TGCGCCAGCAGCTTGGCCCCTCAGGGGGGGAACACTGAAGCTTTCTTT
CASSLAPQGGNTEAFF
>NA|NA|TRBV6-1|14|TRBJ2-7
TGTGCCAGCAGTCGCACCCGGGATAACTACGAGCAGTACTTC
CASSRTRDNYEQYF
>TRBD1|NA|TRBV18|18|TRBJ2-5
TGTGCCAGCTCACCACGCGGACAGGGGCCTTTTTCTGGAGAGACCCAGTACTTC
CASSPRGQGPFSGETQYF
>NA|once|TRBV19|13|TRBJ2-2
TGTGCCAGTTACGAGCGAGACACCGGGGAGCTGTTTTTT
CASYERDTGELFF
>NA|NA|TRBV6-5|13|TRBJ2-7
TGTGCCAGCAAGGGCAGGGGAATTGACGAGCAGTACTTC
CASKGRGIDEQYF
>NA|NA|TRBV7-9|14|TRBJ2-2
TGTGCCAGCGGCGCCCAGGGTAGCACCGGGGAGCTGTTTTTT
CASGAQGSTGELFF
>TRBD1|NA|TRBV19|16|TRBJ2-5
TGTGCCAGTAGTATACTCCGGGACAGTCGGGTGGAGACCCAGTACTTC
CASSILRDSRVETQYF
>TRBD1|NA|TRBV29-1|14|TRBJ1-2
TGCAGCGTTGTAATCACGGGACAGGGTAATGGCTACACCTTC
CSVVITGQGNGYTF
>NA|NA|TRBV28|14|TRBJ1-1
TGTGCCAGCAGTCTGGGACTGGGGGGCACTGAAGCTTTCTTT
CASSLGLGGTEAFF
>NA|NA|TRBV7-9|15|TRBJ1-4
TGTGCCAGCAGCGATAACAGGGCTTCTAATGAAAAACTGTTTTTT
CASSDNRASNEKLFF
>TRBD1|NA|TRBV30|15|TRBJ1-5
TGTGCCTGGAAACCCCAGGGGGCTAGCAATCAGCCCCAGCATTTT
CAWKPQGASNQPQHF
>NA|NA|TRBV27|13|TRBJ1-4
TGTGCCAGCAGTAAAAGACAGGTGGAAAAACTGTTTTTT
CASSKRQVEKLFF
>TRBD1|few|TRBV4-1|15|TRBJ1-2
TGCGCCAGCAGCCTAAATTCGGGACAGCCAGGTGGCTACACCTTC
CASSLNSGQPGGYTF